This is a list of T cell receptor beta chains from one sample in a study of blood T cell repertoires in COVID-19. Produced via immunoSEQ multiplex PCR; TCRdb's table is partial and in-frame only. The sample includes 150,000 to 180,000 clones, about 88% of them seen just once. Sequencing input: PBMCs or T cells enriched from blood (not recorded which). The receptors here all came from a man aged 50 to 60 who had recovered from COVID-19. The CDR3 runs from the conserved cysteine through the conserved F or W. D genes are given only for firm matches. Clone sizes are given selectively: once, few, many, or a class where the clone is expanded.

TRBJ1-1 TRBD1 NA TRBV12-3/TRBV12-4 TGTGCCAGCAGTTTGACAGGGGCTGAAGCTTTCTTT CASSLTGAEAFF
TRBJ1-1 NA many TRBV3-1/TRBV3-2 TGTGCCAGCAGCCGCGACAGGTTCAATGAAGCTTTCTTT CASSRDRFNEAFF
TRBJ1-5 NA NA TRBV7-9 TGTGCCAGCAGCTTGAGTGAGTCCAAGCCCCAGCATTTT CASSLSESKPQHF
TRBJ2-6 NA NA TRBV19 TGTGCCAGTAGGCAAGATAGCTCTGGGGCCAACGTCCTGACTTTC CASRQDSSGANVLTF
TRBJ2-3 TRBD2 NA TRBV7-2 TGTGCCAGCAGCTCCCGACTAGCGGGGGGGACAGATACGCAGTATTTT CASSSRLAGGTDTQYF
TRBJ1-1 TRBD1 NA TRBV6-5 TGTGCCAGCAGTTCGACAGGGGACACTGAAGCTTTCTTT CASSSTGDTEAFF
TRBJ1-2 NA NA TRBV13 TGTGCCAGCAGCTTACTAGGGGTTCGGAACGGCTACACCTTC CASSLLGVRNGYTF
TRBJ2-1 NA NA TRBV3-1/TRBV3-2 TGTGCCAGCAGCCGAAGAGGGGGGGGGCTGCTTGAGCAGTTCTTC CASSRRGGGLLEQFF
TRBJ1-3 TRBD1 NA TRBV6-5 TGTGCCAGCAGAATGACAGGGACTGGAAACACCATATATTTT CASRMTGTGNTIYF
TRBJ1-4 NA NA TRBV2 TGTGCCAGCAGTGAACGCGGGGTAACAGCTAATGAAAAACTGTTTTTT CASSERGVTANEKLFF
TRBJ2-7 NA NA TRBV19 TGTGCCAGTAGTATAGTGGCCGGGAACGAGCAGTACTTC CASSIVAGNEQYF
TRBJ2-7 NA NA TRBV5-6 TGTGCCAGCAGCTCTTGGGGAGACAGGTTCCTCTACGAGCAGTACTTC CASSSWGDRFLYEQYF
TRBJ1-3 NA NA TRBV27 TGTGCCAGCAGTTTATCGGGACTCCGGAGGGCCTCTGGAAACACCATATATTTT CASSLSGLRRASGNTIYF
TRBJ2-3 TRBD1 once TRBV7-3 TGTGCCAGCAGCCTCCCACGGACAGGGGGTACAGATACGCAGTATTTT CASSLPRTGGTDTQYF
TRBJ1-1 TRBD1 NA TRBV6-6 TGTGCCAGCAGTTTCTCCCCAGGGGGCATTACTGAAGCTTTCTTT CASSFSPGGITEAFF
TRBJ1-6 NA NA TRBV19 TGTGCCAGTAGCCCCAGCCGATCACAGGGACGGAATTCACCCCTCCACTTT CASSPSRSQGRNSPLHF
TRBJ1-2 NA NA TRBV7-8 TGTGCCAGCAGCTTAGACAACCGGGGCTATGGCTACACCTTC CASSLDNRGYGYTF
TRBJ2-7 NA NA TRBV1 TGCACCAGCAGCCAAGATCTTAGACAGAGACTAGCGGGGGGGCCGCCTGATGGCTACGAGCAGTACTTC CTSSQDLRQRLAGGPPDGYEQYF
TRBJ2-7 NA NA TRBV7-2 TGTGCCAGCAGCAACCAGGGTTCCTACGAGCAGTACTTC CASSNQGSYEQYF
TRBJ2-6 TRBD1 NA TRBV7-9 TGTGCCAGCAGCATGGGGACAGGTAAACTTTACTCTGGGGCCAACGTCCTGACTTTC CASSMGTGKLYSGANVLTF
TRBJ2-4 NA NA TRBV19 TGTGCCAGTAGTATAGGGACAGCTCTAGCCAAAAACATTCAGTACTTC CASSIGTALAKNIQYF
TRBJ1-2 NA NA TRBV5-1 TGCGCCAGCAGCCCGATGGCAGAGGTCGGCTATGGCTACACCTTC CASSPMAEVGYGYTF
TRBJ2-5 NA NA TRBV21-1 TGTGCCAGCAGCAACCGACTAGCGGGGGAAGAGACCCAGTACTTC CASSNRLAGEETQYF
TRBJ2-3 NA NA TRBV3-1/TRBV3-2 TGTGCCAGCAGCCACCGCGGGTCTAGCACAGATACGCAGTATTTT CASSHRGSSTDTQYF
TRBJ1-5 NA NA TRBV19 TGTGCCAGTAGTATTATAGGACAGTCAATCAATCAGCCCCAGCATTTT CASSIIGQSINQPQHF
TRBJ2-5 TRBD2 NA TRBV11-2 TGTGCCAGCAGCTTAGGTAGCGGGGGACAAGAGACCCAGTACTTC CASSLGSGGQETQYF
TRBJ2-2 NA many TRBV30 TGTGCCTGGAGTGGGCTTCCCGGGGAGCTGTTTTTT CAWSGLPGELFF
TRBJ2-1 TRBD2 NA TRBV11-3 TGTGCCAGCAGAAAAACTAGCGGCAACTACAATGAGCAGTTCTTC CASRKTSGNYNEQFF
TRBJ2-7 TRBD1 NA TRBV7-2 TGTGCCAGCAGCTTCACGGGGACAGGGGGGTACGAGCAGTACTTC CASSFTGTGGYEQYF
TRBJ1-3 NA NA TRBV6-5 TGTGCCAGCACCCCAGGCGGGTCTGGAAACACCATATATTTT CASTPGGSGNTIYF
TRBJ1-5 TRBD1 once TRBV6-1 TGTGCCAGCAGTGAAGGGACAGGGGGTTACAATCAGCCCCAGCATTTT CASSEGTGGYNQPQHF
TRBJ2-7 NA NA TRBV7-2 TGTGCCAGCAGCGCGACTAGATACTACGAGCAGTACTTC CASSATRYYEQYF
TRBJ2-3 NA NA TRBV7-9 TGTGCCAGCAGCTTATGGCCGGAGAAGACCACAGATACGCAGTATTTT CASSLWPEKTTDTQYF
TRBJ2-2 TRBD1 NA TRBV29-1 TGCAGCGGCCGGGTACAGGGGCCCACCGGGGAGCTGTTTTTT CSGRVQGPTGELFF
TRBJ1-5 TRBD1 NA TRBV10-2 TGCGCCAGCAGTGAATGGACAGGGGCTGGCCAGCCCCAGCATTTT CASSEWTGAGQPQHF
TRBJ2-3 TRBD1 NA TRBV11-3 TGTGCCAGCAGCTTAGACCCCCCCGGGACAGGGACCACAGATACGCAGTATTTT CASSLDPPGTGTTDTQYF
TRBJ1-5 NA NA TRBV10-3 TGTGCCATCAGAGACAGGACCGATCAGCCCCAGCATTTT CAIRDRTDQPQHF
TRBJ1-5 NA NA TRBV7-8 TGTGCCAGCAGCTTTAGGGGGAGAGGTGATCAGCCCCAGCATTTT CASSFRGRGDQPQHF
TRBJ1-2 NA NA TRBV5-8 TGTGCCAGCAGCCTACCCACGGGACACTACTATGGCTACACCTTC CASSLPTGHYYGYTF
TRBJ1-2 NA NA TRBV10-3 TGTGCCATCAATCAAGGGGGATATGGCTACACCTTC CAINQGGYGYTF
TRBJ2-1 TRBD2 NA TRBV7-2 TGTGCCAGCAGCTTTTTTAGCGGGGGGGCAGGTGAGCAGTTCTTC CASSFFSGGAGEQFF
TRBJ2-5 TRBD2 NA TRBV7-7 TGTGCTAGCAGCTCCCAACCCTGGGGGGCTAGCGGGGGACTTCGGGAGACCCAGTACTTC CASSSQPWGASGGLRETQYF
TRBJ1-1 NA NA TRBV4-2 TGTGCCAGCAGCCAGACAGGTCTTGACACTGAAGCTTTCTTT CASSQTGLDTEAFF
TRBJ1-2 TRBD1 NA TRBV6-5 TGTGCCAGCAGTTACGGGCCAGGGGGCCTCTATGGCTACACCTTC CASSYGPGGLYGYTF
TRBJ2-7 NA once TRBV4-3 TGCGCCAGCAGCCAAGAAACAGGGCCCTCCTACGAGCAGTACTTC CASSQETGPSYEQYF
TRBJ1-5 NA NA TRBV12-3/TRBV12-4 TGTGCCAGCAGTAGAACGGGAAATCAGCCCCAGCATTTT CASSRTGNQPQHF
TRBJ2-1 TRBD1 NA TRBV5-6 TGTGCCAGCAGGGGACAGGGGAGTTTGGATGAGCAGTTCTTC CASRGQGSLDEQFF
TRBJ1-4 TRBD1 NA TRBV10-1 TGCGCCAGCAGTGGCGGGGACAGCATCCCTAAGGACGAAAAACTGTTTTTT CASSGGDSIPKDEKLFF
TRBJ1-5 NA NA TRBV6-5 TGTGCCAGCAGTTATCAGGGTAGCAATCAGCCCCAGCATTTT CASSYQGSNQPQHF
TRBJ1-1 NA NA TRBV7-9 TGTGCCAGCACCAACAGACGGGGAGTGAACACTGAAGCTTTCTTT CASTNRRGVNTEAFF
TRBJ2-1 TRBD1 NA TRBV3-1/TRBV3-2 TGTGCCAGCAGCCGACGAGGCGGACAGGGGGCCAATGAGCAGTTCTTC CASSRRGGQGANEQFF
TRBJ2-7 TRBD1 once TRBV19 TGTGCCAGTAGTCCTCGACAGGGGTCCAACGAGCAGTACTTC CASSPRQGSNEQYF
TRBJ1-6 NA NA TRBV2 TGTGCCAGTAGGCCGGGAAGCTCCTATAATTCACCCCTCCACTTT CASRPGSSYNSPLHF
TRBJ2-7 TRBD1 NA TRBV12-5 TGTGCTAGTGGTTTGGTACCCCGGGACAGGGAGTACGAGCAGTACTTC CASGLVPRDREYEQYF
TRBJ2-3 TRBD2 NA TRBV2 TGTGCCAGCAGTGATCCGGGACTAGGGTCAGATACGCAGTATTTT CASSDPGLGSDTQYF
TRBJ1-5 NA NA TRBV30 TGTGCCTGGAGTGTACAGGCTCGTGACCCCCAGCATTTT CAWSVQARDPQHF
TRBJ1-1 NA NA TRBV30 TGTGCCTGGAGCGGGGGGGGTCAGAACACTGAAGCTTTCTTT CAWSGGGQNTEAFF
TRBJ2-1 TRBD2 once TRBV11-2 TGTGCCAGCAGCTTACGCCCCGCGGGGGGGTACAATGAGCAGTTCTTC CASSLRPAGGYNEQFF
TRBJ1-1 TRBD1 few TRBV11-2 TGTGCCAGCAGCACCCGGGACAGAAGGGGGACTGAAGCTTTCTTT CASSTRDRRGTEAFF
TRBJ1-6 NA NA TRBV9 TGTGCCAGCAGCGTAGAATCAGGGATAACCTATAATTCACCCCTCCACTTT CASSVESGITYNSPLHF